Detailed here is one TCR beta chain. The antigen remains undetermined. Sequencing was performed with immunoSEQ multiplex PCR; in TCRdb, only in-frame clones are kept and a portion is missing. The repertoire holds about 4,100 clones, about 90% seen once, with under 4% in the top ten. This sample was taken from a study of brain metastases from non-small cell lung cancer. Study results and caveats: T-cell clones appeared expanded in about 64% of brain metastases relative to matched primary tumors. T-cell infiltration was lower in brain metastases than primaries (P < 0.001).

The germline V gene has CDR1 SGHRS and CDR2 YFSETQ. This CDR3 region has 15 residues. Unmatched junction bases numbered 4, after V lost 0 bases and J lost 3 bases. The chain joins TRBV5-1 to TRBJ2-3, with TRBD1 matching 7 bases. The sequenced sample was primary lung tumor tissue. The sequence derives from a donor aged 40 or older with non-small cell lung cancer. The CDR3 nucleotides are TGCGCCAGCAGCTTGGTCGCAGGGGGTACAGATACGCAGTATTTT. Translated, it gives CASSLVAGGTDTQYF.